Detailed here is one T cell receptor beta chain. What it binds is unknown. Germline values: CDR1 SGHRS, CDR2 YFSETQ. V lost 3 bases, J lost 4 bases, and 10 bases lay in between. The CDR3 spans 13 residues. The data are from a study of T cells in localized non-small cell lung cancer. Notes on the study in general: Greater blood T cell density accompanied longer overall survival. Sequencing, confined to only one tumor region, leaves heterogeneity possible. Appearance in adjacent lung was seen for a median 57 of the top 100 tumor clones.

The table came from immunoSEQ multiplex PCR; TCRdb's copy has only in-frame clones and leaves some out. Found here are around 50,000 clones, about 80% of them singletons; the top ten hold roughly 21%. The sample in question was peripheral blood, obtained before any cancer treatment. The chain carries TRBV5-1 and TRBJ1-2; D unclear. The sequence was obtained from an older female donor with stage II squamous cell lung carcinoma. CDR3 bases: TGCGCCAGCAGCTCTGAGTTAGGCTATGGCTACACCTTC. Its protein product is CASSSELGYGYTF. The whole variable domain, remainder taken from reference TRBV5-1 and TRBJ1-2, is KAGVTQTPRYLIKTRGQQVTLSCSPISGHRSVSWYQQTPGQGLQFLFEYFSETQRNKGNFPGRFSGRQFSNSRSEMNVSTLELGDSALYLCASSSELGYGYTFGSGTRLTVV.